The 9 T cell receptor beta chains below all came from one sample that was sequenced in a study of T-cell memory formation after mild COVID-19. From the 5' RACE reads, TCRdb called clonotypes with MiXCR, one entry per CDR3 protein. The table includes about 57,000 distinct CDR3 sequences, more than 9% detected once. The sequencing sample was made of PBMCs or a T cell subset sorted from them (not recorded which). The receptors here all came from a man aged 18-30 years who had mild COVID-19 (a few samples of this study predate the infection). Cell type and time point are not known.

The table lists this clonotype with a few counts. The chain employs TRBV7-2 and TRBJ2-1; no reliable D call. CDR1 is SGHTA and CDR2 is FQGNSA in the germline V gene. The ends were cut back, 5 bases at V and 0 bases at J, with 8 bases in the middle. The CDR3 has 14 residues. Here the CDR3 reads CASSPWSSYNEQFF. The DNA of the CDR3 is TGTGCCAGCAGCCCATGGAGCTCCTACAATGAGCAGTTCTTC.

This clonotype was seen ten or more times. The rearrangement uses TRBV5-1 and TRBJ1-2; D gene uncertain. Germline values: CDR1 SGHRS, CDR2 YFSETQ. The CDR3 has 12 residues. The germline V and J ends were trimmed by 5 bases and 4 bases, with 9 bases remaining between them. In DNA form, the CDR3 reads TGCGCCAGCAGTTCCGGAAGCTATGGCTACACCTTC. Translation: CASSSGSYGYTF.

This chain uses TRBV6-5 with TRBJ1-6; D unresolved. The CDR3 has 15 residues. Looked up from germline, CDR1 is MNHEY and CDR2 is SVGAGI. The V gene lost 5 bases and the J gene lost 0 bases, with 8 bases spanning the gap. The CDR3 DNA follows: TGTGCCAGCAGTAAGGACGTCTCCTATAATTCACCCCTCCACTTT. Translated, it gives CASSKDVSYNSPLHF.

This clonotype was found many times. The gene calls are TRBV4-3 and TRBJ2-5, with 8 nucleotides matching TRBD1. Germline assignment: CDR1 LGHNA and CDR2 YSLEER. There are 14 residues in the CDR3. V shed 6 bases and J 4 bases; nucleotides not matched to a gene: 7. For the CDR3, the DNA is TGCGCCAGCAGTTGGACAGGGATAGGAGAGACCCAGTACTTC. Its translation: CASSWTGIGETQYF.

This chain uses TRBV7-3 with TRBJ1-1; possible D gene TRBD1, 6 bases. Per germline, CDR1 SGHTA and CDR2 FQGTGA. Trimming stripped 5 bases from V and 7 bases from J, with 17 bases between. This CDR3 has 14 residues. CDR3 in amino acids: CASSPTAGGGEAFF. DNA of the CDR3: TGTGCCAGCAGCCCCACGGCCGGGGGCGGTGAAGCTTTCTTT.

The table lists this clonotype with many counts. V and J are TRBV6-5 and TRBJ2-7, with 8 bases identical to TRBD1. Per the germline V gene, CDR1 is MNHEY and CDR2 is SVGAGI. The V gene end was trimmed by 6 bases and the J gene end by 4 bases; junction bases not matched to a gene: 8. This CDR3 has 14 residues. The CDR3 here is CASSPGQGRYEQYF. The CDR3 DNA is TGTGCCAGCAGCCCAGGACAGGGAAGATACGAGCAGTACTTC.

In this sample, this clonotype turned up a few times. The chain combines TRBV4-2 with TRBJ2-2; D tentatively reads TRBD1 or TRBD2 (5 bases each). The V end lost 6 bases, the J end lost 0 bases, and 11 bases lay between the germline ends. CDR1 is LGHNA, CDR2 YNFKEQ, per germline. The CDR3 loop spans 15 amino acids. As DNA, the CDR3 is TGTGCCAGCAGAACCGGGACGGCGAACACCGGGGAGCTGTTTTTT. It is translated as CASRTGTANTGELFF.

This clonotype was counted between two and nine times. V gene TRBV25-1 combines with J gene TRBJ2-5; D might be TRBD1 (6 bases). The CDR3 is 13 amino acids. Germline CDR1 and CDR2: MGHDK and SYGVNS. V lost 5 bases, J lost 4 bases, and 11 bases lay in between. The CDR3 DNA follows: TGTGCCAGCAGTCGTATGGGGGCAGAGACCCAGTACTTC. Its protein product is CASSRMGAETQYF.

CDR3 DNA: TGCAGTGCTGAAAGGCCTTTAAGGTACAATGAGCAGTTCTTC. Residues: CSAERPLRYNEQFF. This chain links TRBV20-1 with TRBJ2-1; D is ambiguous. The CDR3 contains 14 residues. Germline V gene sequence: CDR1 DFQATT, CDR2 SNEGSKA (reference sequence). V was clipped by 5 bases and J by 4 bases, with 15 bases between them.